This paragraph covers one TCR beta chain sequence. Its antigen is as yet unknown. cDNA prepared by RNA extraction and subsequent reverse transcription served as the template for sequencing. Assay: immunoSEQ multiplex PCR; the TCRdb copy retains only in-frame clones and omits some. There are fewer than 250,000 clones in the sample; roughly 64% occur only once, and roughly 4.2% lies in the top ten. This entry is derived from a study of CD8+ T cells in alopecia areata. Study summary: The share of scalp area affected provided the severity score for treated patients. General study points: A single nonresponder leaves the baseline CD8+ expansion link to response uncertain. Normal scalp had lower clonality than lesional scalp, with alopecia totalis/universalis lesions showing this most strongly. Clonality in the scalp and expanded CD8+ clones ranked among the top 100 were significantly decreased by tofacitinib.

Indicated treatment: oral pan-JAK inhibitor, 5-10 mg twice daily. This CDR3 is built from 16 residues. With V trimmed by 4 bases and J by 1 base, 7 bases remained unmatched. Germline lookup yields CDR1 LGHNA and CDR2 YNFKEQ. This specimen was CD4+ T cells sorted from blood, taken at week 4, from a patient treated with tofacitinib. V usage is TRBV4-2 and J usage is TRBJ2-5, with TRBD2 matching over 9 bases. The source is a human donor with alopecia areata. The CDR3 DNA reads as TGTGCCAGCAGCCCGGAAATAGCGGGGGCCCAAGAGACCCAGTACTTC. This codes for CASSPEIAGAQETQYF.